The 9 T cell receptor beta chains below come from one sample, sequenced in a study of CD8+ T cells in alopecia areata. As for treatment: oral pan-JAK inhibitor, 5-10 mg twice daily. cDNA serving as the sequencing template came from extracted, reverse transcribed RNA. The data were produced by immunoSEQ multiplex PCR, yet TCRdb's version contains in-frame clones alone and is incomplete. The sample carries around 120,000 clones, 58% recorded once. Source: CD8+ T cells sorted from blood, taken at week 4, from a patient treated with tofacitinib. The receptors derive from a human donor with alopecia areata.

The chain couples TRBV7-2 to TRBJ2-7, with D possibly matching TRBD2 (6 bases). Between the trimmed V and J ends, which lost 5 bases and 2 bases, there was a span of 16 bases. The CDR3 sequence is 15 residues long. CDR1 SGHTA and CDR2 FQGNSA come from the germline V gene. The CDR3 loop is CASSPAAGATYEQYF. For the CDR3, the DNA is TGTGCCAGCAGCCCCGCAGCGGGTGCTACCTACGAGCAGTACTTC.

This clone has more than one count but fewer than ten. CDR3 region: CSVRGGPLQEQFF. The CDR3 DNA reads TGCAGCGTGCGAGGGGGCCCGCTTCAGGAGCAGTTCTTC. The chain carries TRBV29-1 and TRBJ2-1, with 7 bases identical to TRBD1. There are 13 residues in the CDR3. V lost 6 bases and J lost 10; bases outside the gene matches: 12. Germline CDR1 SQVTM, CDR2 ANQGSEA.

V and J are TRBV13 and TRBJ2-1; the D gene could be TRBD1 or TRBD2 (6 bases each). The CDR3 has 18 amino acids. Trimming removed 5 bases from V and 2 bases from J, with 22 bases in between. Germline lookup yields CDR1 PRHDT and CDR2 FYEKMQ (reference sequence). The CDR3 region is CASSLSPMGGNPYNEQFF. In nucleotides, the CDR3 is TGTGCCAGCAGCCTAAGCCCCATGGGGGGCAATCCCTACAATGAGCAGTTCTTC.

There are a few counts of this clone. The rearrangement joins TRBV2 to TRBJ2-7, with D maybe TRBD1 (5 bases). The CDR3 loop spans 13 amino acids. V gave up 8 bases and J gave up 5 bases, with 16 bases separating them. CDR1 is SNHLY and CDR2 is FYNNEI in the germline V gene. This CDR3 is CASDPGTGNEQYF. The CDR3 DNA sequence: TGTGCCAGCGATCCCGGTACAGGCAACGAGCAGTACTTC.

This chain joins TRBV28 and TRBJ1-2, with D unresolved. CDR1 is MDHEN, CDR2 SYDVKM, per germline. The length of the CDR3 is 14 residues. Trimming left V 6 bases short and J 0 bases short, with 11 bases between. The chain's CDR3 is CASRDHRANYGYTF. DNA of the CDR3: TGTGCCAGCAGAGACCACAGAGCTAACTATGGCTACACCTTC.

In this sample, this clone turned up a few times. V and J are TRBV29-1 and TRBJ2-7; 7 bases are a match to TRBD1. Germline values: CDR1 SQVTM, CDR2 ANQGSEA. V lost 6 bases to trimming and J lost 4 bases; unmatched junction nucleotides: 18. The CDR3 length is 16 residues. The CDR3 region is CSVSLETETGYYEQYF. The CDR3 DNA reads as TGCAGCGTCAGTTTAGAGACCGAGACAGGGTATTACGAGCAGTACTTC.

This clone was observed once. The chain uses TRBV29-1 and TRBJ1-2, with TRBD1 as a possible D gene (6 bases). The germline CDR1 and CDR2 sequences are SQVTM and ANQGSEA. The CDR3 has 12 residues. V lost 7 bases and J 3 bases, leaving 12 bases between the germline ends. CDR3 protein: CSGVTGDYGYTF. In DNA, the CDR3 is TGCAGCGGGGTGACAGGAGACTATGGCTACACCTTC.

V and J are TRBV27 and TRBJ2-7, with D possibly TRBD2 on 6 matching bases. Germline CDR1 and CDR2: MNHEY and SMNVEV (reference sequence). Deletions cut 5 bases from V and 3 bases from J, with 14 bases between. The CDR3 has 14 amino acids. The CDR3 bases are TGTGCCAGCAGTCCGCGGGGAGCCGGCTACGAGCAGTACTTC. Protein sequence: CASSPRGAGYEQYF.

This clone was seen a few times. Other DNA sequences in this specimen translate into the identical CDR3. The CDR3 DNA follows: TGTGCCTGGAGTGTCCCCCGGGGCTACACCTTC. Translating gives CAWSVPRGYTF. The chain combines TRBV30 with TRBJ1-2; D gene uncertain. The germline V and J ends were trimmed by 0 bases and 8 bases, with 7 bases remaining between them. Germline-derived CDR1 and CDR2 are GTSNPN and SVGIG (reference sequence). The CDR3 has 11 amino acids.